The 11 T cell receptor beta chains presented below share a single source sample, sequenced in a study of T-cell memory formation after mild COVID-19. TCRdb fed the 5' RACE reads into MiXCR, producing one record per CDR3 protein. The data show fewer than 200,000 distinct CDR3 sequences, about 21% seen once. The source material was PBMCs or a T cell subset sorted from them (not recorded which). These receptors came from an adult woman who had mild COVID-19 (a few samples of this study predate the infection). Cell type and time point are not known.

This chain joins TRBV20-1 and TRBJ1-5; 9 nucleotides agree with TRBD1. V lost 4 bases, J lost 6 bases, and 10 bases stayed unmatched. The CDR3 totals 15 residues. The germline V gene encodes CDR1 DFQATT and CDR2 SNEGSKA (reference sequence). CDR3 coding DNA: TGCAGTGCTATGTCCCGGGACAGGGCATTTCAGCCCCAGCATTTT. Translating it yields CSAMSRDRAFQPQHF.

Only one count was recorded for this clonotype. This chain connects TRBV20-1 to TRBJ1-5; D is unclear. Germline V gene data show CDR1 as DFQATT and CDR2 as SNEGSKA (reference sequence). The CDR3 runs 15 residues. V dropped 0 bases and J dropped 7 bases, with 16 bases sitting between them. The CDR3 DNA sequence: TGCAGTGCTAGAGATCCCCGGACCCTGGGGCAGCCCCAGCATTTT. Its protein is CSARDPRTLGQPQHF.

The V and J genes are TRBV12-3 or TRBV12-4 and TRBJ2-1, with D perhaps TRBD1 (7 bases). The length of the CDR3 is 14 residues. V lost 7 bases, J lost 7 bases, and 17 bases lay in between. The DNA for the CDR3 is TGTGCCAGCACCTCCGGGGGCAGGGGGAATGAGCAGTTCTTC. It codes for CASTSGGRGNEQFF.

The CDR3 DNA sequence: TGTGCCAGCAGCTTCGGAAGACGGGAGCAGTTCTTC. Translating it yields CASSFGRREQFF. This chain uses TRBV7-6 with TRBJ2-1; D is undetermined. The germline V and J ends were trimmed by 3 bases and 10 bases, with 10 bases remaining between them. The germline CDR1 and CDR2 sequences are SGHVS and FNYEAQ. CDR3 length: 12 amino acids.

The rearrangement uses TRBV6-4 and TRBJ2-1; TRBD2 agrees at 9 bases. The junction had 5 bases not matched to a gene; V was cut back by 6 bases and J by 2 bases. Per germline, CDR1 MRHNA and CDR2 SNTAGT. The CDR3 length is 15 residues. The CDR3 spells CASSPGLATYNEQFF. CDR3 sequence (DNA): TGTGCCAGCAGCCCGGGACTAGCTACCTACAATGAGCAGTTCTTC.

The V call is TRBV24-1, the J call TRBJ2-2; 8 bases map to TRBD1. The CDR3 sequence is 19 residues long. J lost 0 bases, V lost 1 base, and 9 bases had no gene match. CDR1 is KGHDR, CDR2 SFDVKD, per germline. CDR3 coding DNA: TGTGCCACCAGTGATTTTTTCGGACAGGGTAATTCGAACACCGGGGAGCTGTTTTTT. It specifies CATSDFFGQGNSNTGELFF.

The chain is built from TRBV11-2 and TRBJ2-3, with 7 bases that match TRBD1. With 3 bases clipped from V and 0 bases from J, the junction kept 3 bases outside the gene matches. The germline V gene encodes CDR1 SGHAT and CDR2 FQNNGV. The CDR3 contains 15 residues. DNA for the CDR3: TGTGCCAGCAGCTTGGGACAGATAAGCACAGATACGCAGTATTTT. This codes for CASSLGQISTDTQYF. The whole variable domain, filled in from reference TRBV11-2 and TRBJ2-3, reads EAGVAQSPRYKIIEKRQSVAFWCNPISGHATLYWYQQILGQGPKLLIQFQNNGVVDDSQLPKDRFSAERLKGVDSTLKIQPAKLEDSAVYLCASSLGQISTDTQYFGPGTRLTVL.

V usage is TRBV25-1 and J usage is TRBJ2-2, with D possibly being TRBD1 or TRBD2 (5 bases each). The CDR3 totals 12 residues. V lost 3 bases, J lost 9 bases, and 8 bases lay in between. CDR1 is MGHDK and CDR2 is SYGVNS in the germline V gene. The CDR3 spells CASSDGTRELFF. The CDR3 DNA sequence: TGTGCCAGCAGTGATGGGACCCGGGAGCTGTTTTTT. The whole variable domain, remainder taken from reference TRBV25-1 and TRBJ2-2, is EADIYQTPRYLVIGTGKKITLECSQTMGHDKMYWYQQDPGMELHLIHYSYGVNSTEKGDLSSESTVSRIRTEHFPLTLESARPSHTSQYLCASSDGTRELFFGEGSRLTVL.

The chain carries TRBV7-9 and TRBJ1-1; D is ambiguous. The germline V gene has CDR1 SEHNR and CDR2 FQNEAQ (reference sequence). V was cut by 2 bases and J by 7 bases, with 8 bases left in between. The CDR3 consists of 12 residues. The CDR3 DNA follows: TGTGCCAGCAGCTTATTTGGGAATGAAGCTTTCTTT. Translation: CASSLFGNEAFF.

The sample holds a few counts of this clonotype. The chain couples TRBV29-1 to TRBJ1-1; D is uncertain. Trimming took off 0 bases at V and 7 bases at J, with 9 bases between the two ends. The CDR3 length is 12 residues. Germline-derived CDR1 and CDR2 are SQVTM and ANQGSEA. The CDR3 DNA follows: TGCAGCGTTGAAGATATTGCACTTGAAGCTTTCTTT. It specifies CSVEDIALEAFF.

The J gene is TRBJ2-1, the V gene TRBV27; 7 positions agree with TRBD2. This CDR3 contains 15 residues. From germline, CDR1 is MNHEY and CDR2 SMNVEV (reference sequence). Trimming cost V 7 bases and J 6 bases; bases outside gene matches: 12. The CDR3 DNA is TGTGCCAGCACCCGCCTAACTGGGGGGGTCAATGAGCAGTTCTTC. Translation gives CASTRLTGGVNEQFF.